The 28 T cell receptor beta chains presented below share a single source sample, sequenced in a study of human T cells and chemical hapten exposure. Time point indicated: pre-sensitization, week 0. Treatment: therapeutic diphenylcyclopropenone sensitization with weekly scalp DPC. TCRdb ran MiXCR on the RACE reads and lists one entry per CDR3 protein. The sample has under 70,000 distinct CDR3 sequences; 10% to 12% are singletons. Source: whole blood, taken in connection with sensitization to the hapten diphenylcyclopropenone (DPC). The receptors originated from a woman aged 35 to 49 with alopecia areata. Some clones in this sample may be carry-over from other donors' samples.

The table lists this clonotype with a few counts. CDR3 loop: CASSIESSSGETQYF. The CDR3 coding sequence is TGTGCCAGTAGTATAGAGTCCTCCTCTGGGGAGACCCAGTACTTC. The chain has TRBV19 and TRBJ2-5, with D uncertain. V was cut by 0 bases and J by 5 bases, with 13 bases left in between. The CDR3 runs to 15 residues. Per the germline V gene, CDR1 is LNHDA and CDR2 is SQIVND (reference sequence).

This clonotype showed up many times. V and J are TRBV18 and TRBJ2-3; 7 nucleotides agree with TRBD1. CDR1 KGHSH and CDR2 LQKENI come from the germline V gene. V shed 2 bases and J 0 bases; nucleotides not matched to a gene: 2. The CDR3 loop spans 15 amino acids. The CDR3 is CASSPTGQSTDTQYF. The CDR3 bases are TGTGCCAGCTCACCAACGGGACAGAGCACAGATACGCAGTATTTT.

This clonotype has at least ten counts. The chain has TRBV20-1 and TRBJ1-6, with D unresolved. The CDR3 is 15 residues long. CDR1 is DFQATT and CDR2 is SNEGSKA in the germline V gene (reference sequence). V lost 0 bases and J 5 bases, leaving 11 bases between the germline ends. CDR3: CSAREGQSHNSPLHF. The CDR3 DNA follows: TGCAGTGCTAGAGAGGGCCAAAGTCATAATTCACCCCTCCACTTT.

The chain uses TRBV10-3 and TRBJ2-5; possibly TRBD1 or TRBD2 for D (5 bases each). Germline V lookup: CDR1 ENHRY, CDR2 SYGVKD. CDR3 length equals 12 residues. V was shortened by 11 bases and J by 5 bases, with 15 bases between the two germline ends. The CDR3 sequence: CAAGTLRETQYF. The CDR3 DNA reads as TGTGCCGCCGGGACCCTCAGGGAGACCCAGTACTTC.

This clonotype was seen ten or more times. The chain joins TRBV7-6 to TRBJ1-1; TRBD1 matches at 10 bases. Looked up from germline, CDR1 is SGHVS and CDR2 is FNYEAQ. The CDR3 consists of 16 residues. The ends lost 5 bases at V and 0 bases at J; junction bases unmatched: 6. The CDR3 region has the DNA TGTGCCAGCAGCACCCAGACAGGGGGCTTGAACACTGAAGCTTTCTTT. It yields the protein CASSTQTGGLNTEAFF. Combining the CDR3 with reference TRBV7-6 and TRBJ1-1 gives the whole variable domain GAGVSQSPRYKVTKRGQDVALRCDPISGHVSLYWYRQALGQGPEFLTYFNYEAQQDKSGLPNDRFSAERPEGSISTLTIQRTEQRDSAMYRCASSTQTGGLNTEAFFGQGTRLTVV.

This clonotype was seen a handful of times. V usage is TRBV20-1 and J usage is TRBJ2-5, with 10 bases lining up with TRBD2. Trimming removed 3 bases from V and 1 base from J; junction bases left unmatched: 8. This CDR3 is built from 16 residues. The germline gives CDR1 DFQATT, CDR2 SNEGSKA (reference sequence). The CDR3 sequence: CSASRSSGGSQETQYF. CDR3 DNA sequence: TGCAGTGCTAGTAGGTCTAGCGGGGGATCCCAAGAGACCCAGTACTTC.

The chain recombines TRBV6-2 or TRBV6-3 with TRBJ2-2, with a tentative D call TRBD2 (6 bases). The ends were cut back, 0 bases at V and 4 bases at J, with 15 bases in the middle. The CDR3 is 17 amino acids. Germline V gene lookup returns CDR1 MNHEY and CDR2 SVGEGT. DNA of the CDR3: TGTGCCAGCAGTTACTCGGTGGCGGGACCCACCACCGGGGAGCTGTTTTTT. Protein sequence: CASSYSVAGPTTGELFF.

This clonotype was seen ten or more times. V gene TRBV7-9 combines with J gene TRBJ1-2; no definite D call. In germline, CDR1 is SEHNR, CDR2 FQNEAQ (reference sequence). Trimming cost V 1 base and J 5 bases, with 5 bases left between them. The CDR3 runs 12 residues. The CDR3 loop reads CASSLEGYGYTF. For the CDR3, the DNA is TGTGCCAGCAGCTTAGAAGGGTATGGCTACACCTTC.

This clonotype came up a few times. The rearrangement uses TRBV30 and TRBJ2-2, with D maybe TRBD2 (5 bases). The CDR3 loop spans 13 amino acids. V was cut by 8 bases and J by 5 bases, with 15 bases left in between. Germline lookup yields CDR1 GTSNPN and CDR2 SVGIG (reference sequence). In DNA form, the CDR3 reads TGTGCCGAGGACCTAGCTGCAACCGGGGAGCTGTTTTTT. This codes for CAEDLAATGELFF.

This clonotype showed up many times. The genes are TRBV5-4 and TRBJ1-1; D gene uncertain. Per the germline V gene, CDR1 is SGHNT and CDR2 is YYREEE (reference sequence). V was trimmed by 3 bases and J by 0 bases, leaving 9 bases between them. This CDR3 is built from 14 residues. CDR3 sequence reads: CASSSKGVNTEAFF. In nucleotides, the CDR3 is TGTGCCAGCAGCTCCAAGGGCGTGAACACTGAAGCTTTCTTT.

This clonotype was picked up a small number of times. This chain links TRBV9 with TRBJ2-2; 10 bases are shared with TRBD1. The CDR3 consists of 16 residues. After removal of 6 bases from V and 6 bases from J, the junction contained 11 bases not matched to a gene. CDR1 is SGDLS, CDR2 YYNGEE, per germline. This CDR3 is CASTKIGTGVPGELFF. DNA for the CDR3: TGTGCCAGCACCAAGATCGGGACAGGGGTCCCCGGGGAGCTGTTTTTT.

This clonotype was detected a few times. The CDR3 DNA sequence: TGCAGTGCTGGAGTCCCTAGCGGGGGGAACCAAGAGACCCAGTACTTC. This gives the protein CSAGVPSGGNQETQYF. The chain links TRBV20-1 to TRBJ2-5; TRBD2 aligns across 11 bases. V shed 5 bases and J 0 bases; nucleotides not matched to a gene: 8. Germline lookup yields CDR1 DFQATT and CDR2 SNEGSKA (reference sequence). The length of the CDR3 is 16 residues.

This clonotype was seen a handful of times. This sequence joins TRBV9 and TRBJ1-2; 8 nucleotides match TRBD1. The length of the CDR3 is 15 residues. V was pared by 0 bases and J by 3 bases, with 4 bases of the junction left unmatched. Germline V gene data show CDR1 as SGDLS and CDR2 as YYNGEE. The CDR3 DNA sequence: TGTGCCAGCAGCGTAGGACAGGGGCTGGACTATGGCTACACCTTC. Translating it yields CASSVGQGLDYGYTF.

This clonotype appeared many times. V gene TRBV7-9 combines with J gene TRBJ2-7; D may correspond to TRBD1 or TRBD2 (5 bases each). Trimming took off 4 bases at V and 2 bases at J, with 15 bases between the two ends. The germline V gene encodes CDR1 SEHNR and CDR2 FQNEAQ (reference sequence). The CDR3 length is 15 residues. Here the CDR3 reads CASSSPLGDPYEQYF. DNA for the CDR3: TGTGCCAGCAGCTCCCCTCTGGGGGACCCCTACGAGCAGTACTTC. Looking up the rest from reference TRBV7-9 and TRBJ2-7 gives the full variable domain: DTGVSQNPRHKITKRGQNVTFRCDPISEHNRLYWYRQTLGQGPEFLTYFQNEAQLEKSRLLSDRFSAERPKGSFSTLEIQRTEQGDSAMYLCASSSPLGDPYEQYFGPGTRLTVT.

This clonotype was counted many times. This rearrangement joins TRBV7-9 to TRBJ2-2; TRBD1 might be the D (6 bases). There are 15 residues in the CDR3. The V end lost 5 bases, the J end lost 3 bases, and 13 bases lay between the germline ends. CDR1 is SEHNR and CDR2 is FQNEAQ in the germline V gene (reference sequence). The CDR3 nucleotides are TGTGCCAGCAGCCGAACAGGGATGTACACCGGGGAGCTGTTTTTT. It encodes CASSRTGMYTGELFF.

This clonotype showed up many times. This chain connects TRBV10-2 to TRBJ2-7, with D perhaps matching TRBD1 (6 bases). The CDR3 runs to 13 residues. CDR1 is WSHSY, CDR2 SAAADI, per germline. Between the trimmed V and J ends, which lost 10 bases and 3 bases, there was a span of 16 bases. The chain's CDR3 is CATSRGSGYEQYF. The CDR3 coding sequence is TGCGCCACCTCCAGGGGATCCGGCTACGAGCAGTACTTC.

J is TRBJ1-1 and V is TRBV5-5, with D possibly TRBD1 on 5 matching bases. Germline CDR1 and CDR2: SGHKS and YYEKEE (reference sequence). V lost 3 bases to trimming and J lost 2 bases, with 11 bases between them. The CDR3 length is 14 residues. CDR3 sequence reads: CASSWDYSNTEAFF. CDR3 DNA: TGTGCCAGCAGCTGGGACTACAGCAACACTGAAGCTTTCTTT. Full variable domain (missing parts from reference TRBV5-5 and TRBJ1-1): DAGVTQSPTHLIKTRGQQVTLRCSPISGHKSVSWYQQVLGQGPQFIFQYYEKEERGRGNFPDRFSARQFPNYSSELNVNALLLGDSALYLCASSWDYSNTEAFFGQGTRLTVV.

The rearrangement joins TRBV29-1 to TRBJ1-1; D is ambiguous. Germline V lookup: CDR1 SQVTM, CDR2 ANQGSEA. The CDR3 contains 11 residues. The V and J ends lost 7 bases and 3 bases respectively, with 9 bases between them. In nucleotides, the CDR3 is TGCAGCGGTTGGAGGGACACTGAAGCTTTCTTT. Translation gives CSGWRDTEAFF.

The chain employs TRBV12-5 and TRBJ2-5; D uncertain. V lost 6 bases to trimming and J lost 5 bases, with 7 bases between them. This CDR3 region has 11 residues. The germline gives CDR1 LGHNT, CDR2 FRNRAP. The CDR3 DNA reads as TGTGCTAGTGGGCTAGGGGAGACCCAGTACTTC. As protein: CASGLGETQYF.

This clonotype has ten or more counts. The rearrangement joins TRBV5-5 to TRBJ1-5, with a possible D match to TRBD1 (6 bases). CDR3 size: 18 residues. Germline assignment: CDR1 SGHKS and CDR2 YYEKEE (reference sequence). Trimming pared 4 bases from V and 2 bases from J, leaving 22 bases between. Here the CDR3 DNA reads TGTGCCAGCAGCCGGTCGGGGGCGGGAGTCTTCGGCAATCAGCCCCAGCATTTT. This codes for CASSRSGAGVFGNQPQHF. Looking up the rest from reference TRBV5-5 and TRBJ1-5 gives the full variable domain: DAGVTQSPTHLIKTRGQQVTLRCSPISGHKSVSWYQQVLGQGPQFIFQYYEKEERGRGNFPDRFSARQFPNYSSELNVNALLLGDSALYLCASSRSGAGVFGNQPQHFGDGTRLSIL.

This clonotype appeared many times. This chain links TRBV12-3 or TRBV12-4 with TRBJ2-7, with 8 bases that match TRBD1. V dropped 4 bases and J dropped 6; count of bases not matched to a gene: 11. The CDR3 is made up of 15 amino acids. In DNA form, the CDR3 reads TGTGCCAGCAGTTCTACAGGGGGTTGGTGGATCGAGCAGTACTTC. It is translated as CASSSTGGWWIEQYF.

This clonotype was recorded at least ten times. The junction differs from germline at one of its ends, possibly a read error. The V call is TRBV4-1, the J call TRBJ2-7; D may match TRBD1 or TRBD2 (6 bases each). The CDR3 runs 15 residues. Looked up from germline, CDR1 is MGHRA and CDR2 is YSYEKL. The CDR3 bases are TGCGCCAGCACCCAAGCCCCAGGAGGGGGGTACGAGCAGTACTTC. It encodes CASTQAPGGGYEQYF.

This clonotype was counted many times. V usage is TRBV7-6 and J usage is TRBJ1-5, with D hard to call. CDR1 and CDR2 from the germline V gene are SGHVS and FNYEAQ. The V end lost 5 bases, the J end lost 5 bases, and 10 bases lay between the germline ends. The CDR3 length is 13 residues. The CDR3 bases are TGTGCCAGCAGCGAAGAAGGTGATCAGCCCCAGCATTTT. Its translation: CASSEEGDQPQHF.

This clonotype is judged medium-sized. The J gene is TRBJ2-1, the V gene TRBV6-4; 7 bases match TRBD1. Germline CDR1 and CDR2: MRHNA and SNTAGT. The CDR3 covers 14 residues. Trimming at V came to 3 bases and at J to 6 bases, leaving 5 bases not matched to a gene. The chain's CDR3 is CASSEGTASNEQFF. CDR3 nucleotide sequence: TGTGCCAGCAGTGAAGGGACAGCCTCCAATGAGCAGTTCTTC.

V is TRBV7-9 and J is TRBJ2-7, with 7 positions matching TRBD1. CDR3 length equals 15 residues. Germline V gene sequence: CDR1 SEHNR, CDR2 FQNEAQ (reference sequence). V lost 1 base to trimming and J lost 8 bases; unmatched junction nucleotides: 11. CDR3: CASSLDRTGPGQQYF. As DNA, the CDR3 is TGTGCCAGCAGCTTAGATAGGACAGGACCCGGGCAGCAGTACTTC.

There are a few counts of this clonotype. V usage is TRBV18 and J usage is TRBJ1-1; D may be TRBD1 (5 bases). The CDR3 consists of 14 residues. CDR1 is KGHSH and CDR2 is LQKENI in the germline V gene. The V and J ends lost 2 bases and 4 bases respectively, with 11 bases between them. The DNA of the CDR3 is TGTGCCAGCTCACCAGGGTTAACAGGCACTGAAGCTTTCTTT. This codes for CASSPGLTGTEAFF.

This clonotype was seen only a few times. The rearrangement links TRBV29-1 to TRBJ2-7, with TRBD1 matching over 9 bases. The CDR3 has 12 amino acids. The ends lost 7 bases at V and 3 bases at J; junction bases unmatched: 4. CDR1 SQVTM and CDR2 ANQGSEA come from the germline V gene. This chain's CDR3 is CSADRGGYEQYF. In nucleotides, the CDR3 is TGCAGCGCCGACAGGGGGGGCTACGAGCAGTACTTC.

The V and J genes are TRBV5-1 and TRBJ2-1; TRBD2 matches at 9 bases. Per the germline V gene, CDR1 is SGHRS and CDR2 is YFSETQ. V dropped 3 bases and J dropped 7; count of bases not matched to a gene: 5. The CDR3 runs to 14 residues. The CDR3 protein is CASSSALAGNEQFF. The CDR3 bases are TGCGCCAGCAGCTCCGCTCTAGCGGGGAATGAGCAGTTCTTC.